These 18 T cell receptor beta chains were all obtained from the same sample, sequenced in a study of blood T cell repertoires in COVID-19. Generated by immunoSEQ multiplex PCR, the TCRdb table keeps only in-frame clones and is missing some. This table has roughly 110,000 clones, around 80% appearing once. The sequenced sample was peripheral blood. The receptors stem from a woman in her 70s with acute or convalescent COVID-19.

The chain couples TRBV27 to TRBJ1-2; possible D gene TRBD1, 5 bases. With 10 bases removed from V and 4 bases from J, the gap between germline ends came to 16 bases. The CDR3 covers 13 residues. CDR1 and CDR2 from the germline V gene are MNHEY and SMNVEV (reference sequence). CDR3 DNA: TGTGCCACCTGGGACGGGAGAGCCTATGGCTACACCTTC. Amino acids: CATWDGRAYGYTF.

The gene calls are TRBV15 and TRBJ1-5; D is ambiguous. CDR1 LNHNV and CDR2 YYDKDF come from the germline V gene (reference sequence). The length of the CDR3 is 16 residues. The germline V and J ends were trimmed by 1 base and 2 bases, with 12 bases remaining between them. CDR3 sequence: CATSRVSRSGNQPQHF. For the CDR3, the DNA is TGTGCCACCAGCAGAGTTTCGAGGAGTGGCAATCAGCCCCAGCATTTT.

In DNA form, the CDR3 reads TGTGCCAGCAGCCAAGATCCGGGGTATGAGCCCCAGCATTTT. Its translation is CASSQDPGYEPQHF. The chain is built from TRBV4-2 and TRBJ1-5; D ambiguous. There are 14 residues in the CDR3. Germline V CDR1 and CDR2: LGHNA, YNFKEQ. V lost 0 bases and J 8 bases, leaving 11 bases between the germline ends.

The rearrangement uses TRBV6-5 and TRBJ1-2; TRBD1 matches 10 bases. The ends lost 5 bases at V and 6 bases at J; junction bases unmatched: 3. The CDR3 is made up of 13 amino acids. Germline CDR1 and CDR2: MNHEY and SVGAGI. The CDR3 coding sequence is TGTGCCAGCAGTCCGGACAGGGGGGATGGCTACACCTTC. Amino acid sequence: CASSPDRGDGYTF.

This chain joins TRBV11-2 and TRBJ1-4; TRBD1 matches at 8 bases. Germline assignment: CDR1 SGHAT and CDR2 FQNNGV. V gave up 5 bases and J gave up 10 bases; unmatched junction bases: 3. CDR3 length: 12 residues. CDR3 region: CASSMDRAKLFF. The CDR3 bases are TGTGCCAGCAGCATGGACAGGGCAAAACTGTTTTTT.

V and J are TRBV30 and TRBJ1-6; 7 bases line up with TRBD1. CDR3 size: 14 residues. Germline V lookup: CDR1 GTSNPN, CDR2 SVGIG (reference sequence). Losses at the gene ends were 5 bases for V and 3 bases for J; bases not matched to a gene: 4. The CDR3 nucleotides read TGTGCCTGGTGCCGGGACAGCTATAATTCACCCCTCCACTTT. Translating gives CAWCRDSYNSPLHF.

The chain uses TRBV3-1 (or the pseudogene TRBV3-2) and TRBJ2-2; tentatively, D is TRBD2 (6 bases). The CDR3 is made up of 15 amino acids. The V gene lost 3 bases and the J gene lost 5 bases, with 13 bases spanning the gap. CDR1 is LGHDT, CDR2 YNNKEL, per germline (reference sequence). Here the CDR3 reads CASSHGTRLTGELFF. CDR3 sequence (DNA): TGTGCCAGCAGCCACGGGACTCGGCTTACCGGGGAGCTGTTTTTT.

The chain combines TRBV5-1 with TRBJ1-2; no reliable D call. V was pared by 4 bases and J by 7 bases, with 17 bases between. The CDR3 is made up of 14 amino acids. Germline V gene lookup returns CDR1 SGHRS and CDR2 YFSETQ. Here the CDR3 reads CASSLSGPAAGYTF. DNA for the CDR3: TGCGCCAGCAGCCTTTCCGGGCCAGCGGCTGGCTACACCTTC.

CDR3 region: CASSIMSGEKLFF. The CDR3 nucleotides are TGTGCCAGTAGTATAATGTCGGGTGAAAAACTGTTTTTT. The V call is TRBV19, the J call TRBJ1-4; no definite D call. The ends were cut back, 2 bases at V and 7 bases at J, with 8 bases in the middle. The CDR3 totals 13 residues. Germline V gene lookup returns CDR1 LNHDA and CDR2 SQIVND (reference sequence).

The chain is built from TRBV11-2 and TRBJ2-3; D not resolved. The CDR3 is made up of 13 amino acids. CDR1 and CDR2 from the germline V gene are SGHAT and FQNNGV. V was shortened by 5 bases and J by 6 bases, with 12 bases between the two germline ends. The chain's CDR3 is CASSPLSEDTQYF. In DNA form, the CDR3 reads TGTGCCAGCAGCCCCCTCTCCGAGGATACGCAGTATTTT. Full variable domain (missing parts from reference TRBV11-2 and TRBJ2-3): EAGVAQSPRYKIIEKRQSVAFWCNPISGHATLYWYQQILGQGPKLLIQFQNNGVVDDSQLPKDRFSAERLKGVDSTLKIQPAKLEDSAVYLCASSPLSEDTQYFGPGTRLTVL.

This chain connects TRBV10-2 to TRBJ2-2; 12 nucleotides agree with TRBD2. The germline V gene has CDR1 WSHSY and CDR2 SAAADI. With V trimmed by 2 bases and J by 7 bases, 2 bases remained unmatched. The CDR3 runs 15 residues. CDR3: CASSELAGGVGELFF. The CDR3 DNA reads as TGCGCCAGCAGTGAGCTAGCGGGAGGGGTCGGGGAGCTGTTTTTT.

This clone was counted a few times. The chain links TRBV5-6 to TRBJ1-3; 7 nucleotides agree with TRBD1. The J segment lost 0 bases and the V segment lost 3 bases, leaving 3 bases of the junction unmatched. The CDR3 covers 15 residues. Germline CDR1 SGHDT, CDR2 YYEEEE. The CDR3 is CASSWTGSSGNTIYF. CDR3 nucleotides: TGTGCCAGCAGCTGGACAGGCAGCTCTGGAAACACCATATATTTT. The entire variable domain, with the rest obtained from reference TRBV5-6 and TRBJ1-3, is as follows: DAGVTQSPTHLIKTRGQQVTLRCSPKSGHDTVSWYQQALGQGPQFIFQYYEEEERQRGNFPDRFSGHQFPNYSSELNVNALLLGDSALYLCASSWTGSSGNTIYFGEGSWLTVV.

V gene TRBV29-1 combines with J gene TRBJ2-1; D uncertain. Trimming removed 6 bases from V and 8 bases from J, with 17 bases in between. The CDR3 runs to 13 residues. Germline V gene lookup returns CDR1 SQVTM and CDR2 ANQGSEA. The CDR3 bases are TGCAGCGTGTCCACAGAAACTCGTCATGAGCAGTTCTTC. Translating gives CSVSTETRHEQFF.

The chain has TRBV9 and TRBJ2-3; D may be TRBD2 (8 bases). This CDR3 is built from 17 residues. Germline V gives CDR1 SGDLS, CDR2 YYNGEE. Trimming pared 0 bases from V and 4 bases from J, leaving 18 bases between. The CDR3 bases are TGTGCCAGCAGCGTAGCTACAGGGGCGGGGGGTCCAGATACGCAGTATTTT. It encodes CASSVATGAGGPDTQYF. Based on the CDR3 plus reference TRBV9 and TRBJ2-3, the full variable domain is DSGVTQTPKHLITATGQRVTLRCSPRSGDLSVYWYQQSLDQGLQFLIQYYNGEERAKGNILERFSAQQFPDLHSELNLSSLELGDSALYFCASSVATGAGGPDTQYFGPGTRLTVL.

In its sample, this clone was seen once. This chain connects TRBV14 to TRBJ2-5; TRBD2 matches at 8 bases. Germline lookup yields CDR1 SGHDN and CDR2 FVKESK. The CDR3 runs to 15 residues. J gave up 1 base and V 5 bases, and 6 bases lay outside the gene matches. CDR3 bases: TGTGCCAGCAGCAGGACAGCGGGGGTCCAAGAGACCCAGTACTTC. Translated, it gives CASSRTAGVQETQYF.

The V and J genes are TRBV23-1 and TRBJ1-6; the D gene is possibly TRBD1 (6 bases). Being an ORF, TRBV23-1 has a function that is uncertain. CDR3 length equals 14 residues. V was pared by 4 bases and J by 5 bases, with 9 bases between. This CDR3 reads CASSLWTDNSPLHF. For the CDR3, the DNA is TGCGCCAGCAGTCTGTGGACAGATAATTCACCCCTCCACTTT.

This clone was seen once. DNA of the CDR3: TGTGCCATCGGGCTCCAGGGGGCGAAAGACAATGAGCAGTTCTTC. Protein: CAIGLQGAKDNEQFF. The chain links TRBV10-3 to TRBJ2-1; 8 nucleotides align to TRBD1. Trimming cost V 8 bases and J 5 bases; bases outside gene matches: 11. CDR3 length equals 15 residues. The germline CDR1 and CDR2 sequences are ENHRY and SYGVKD.

J is TRBJ1-6 and V is TRBV11-1; 7 bases fit TRBD1. There are 15 residues in the CDR3. CDR1 is SGHAT and CDR2 is FQDESV in the germline V gene (reference sequence). V dropped 5 bases and J dropped 7; count of bases not matched to a gene: 8. Here the CDR3 reads CASSTWTGSNSPLHF. CDR3 nucleotides: TGTGCCAGCAGCACCTGGACAGGTTCGAATTCACCCCTCCACTTT.